This TCR beta chain was recovered during a study of radiotherapy plus CTLA-4 blockade in lung cancer. Across the whole study: More than 15% of patients responded objectively, and about 30% achieved disease control.

Notes on the study in general: Expansion of tumor-derived TCR clones was observed in blood after radiotherapy plus ipilimumab.

The length of the CDR3 is 15 residues. V was shortened by 4 bases and J by 7 bases, with 20 bases between the two germline ends. Germline CDR1 and CDR2: SGHTA and FQGNSA. Assay used: immunoSEQ multiplex PCR; TCRdb lists only in-frame clones, some missing. The table lists tens of thousands of clones, around 81% of them singletons. Comment on this clone: The antigen is not known.

The sample was peripheral blood, taken from a patient treated with radiotherapy plus ipilimumab. This chain connects TRBV7-2 to TRBJ2-7, with D tentatively TRBD2 (7 bases). The clonotype was recovered from a human donor with non-small cell lung cancer who had a partial response to radiotherapy plus ipilimumab. Some clones in this sample may be carry-over from other donors' samples. The CDR3, as DNA: TGTGCCAGCAGCTCCACCCTTGGGGGGGCAGGGGAGCAGTACTTC. Translation: CASSSTLGGAGEQYF.